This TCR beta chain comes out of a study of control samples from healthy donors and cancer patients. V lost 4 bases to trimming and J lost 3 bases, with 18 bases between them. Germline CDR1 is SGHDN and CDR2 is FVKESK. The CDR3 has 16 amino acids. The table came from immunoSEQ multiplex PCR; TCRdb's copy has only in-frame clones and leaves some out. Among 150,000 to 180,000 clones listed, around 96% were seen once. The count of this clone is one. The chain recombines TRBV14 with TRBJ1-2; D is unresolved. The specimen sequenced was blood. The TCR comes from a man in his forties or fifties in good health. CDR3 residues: CASSPGGTTADYGYTF. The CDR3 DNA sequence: TGTGCCAGCAGCCCAGGAGGTACCACAGCCGACTATGGCTACACCTTC.